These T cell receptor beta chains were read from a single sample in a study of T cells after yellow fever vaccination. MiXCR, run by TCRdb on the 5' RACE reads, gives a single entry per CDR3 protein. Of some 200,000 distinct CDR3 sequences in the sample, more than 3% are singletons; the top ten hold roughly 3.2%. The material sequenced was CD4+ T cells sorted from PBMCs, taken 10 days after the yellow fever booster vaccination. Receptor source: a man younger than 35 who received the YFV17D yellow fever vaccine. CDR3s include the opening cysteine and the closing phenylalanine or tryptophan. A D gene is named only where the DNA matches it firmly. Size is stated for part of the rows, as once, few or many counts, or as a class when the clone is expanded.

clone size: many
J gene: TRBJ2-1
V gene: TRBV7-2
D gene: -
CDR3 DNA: TGTGCCAGCAGCTCGACAGAATACAATGAGCAGTTCTTC
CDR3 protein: CASSSTEYNEQFF

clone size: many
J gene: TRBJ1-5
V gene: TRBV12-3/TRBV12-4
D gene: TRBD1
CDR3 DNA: TGTGCCAGCAGGATCGGGACAGCCAGCAATCAGCCCCAGCATTTT
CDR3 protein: CASRIGTASNQPQHF

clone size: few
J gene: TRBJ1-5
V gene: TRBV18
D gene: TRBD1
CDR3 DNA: TGTGCCAGCTCGGAGACAGGGGGCAATCAGCCCCAGCATTTT
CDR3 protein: CASSETGGNQPQHF

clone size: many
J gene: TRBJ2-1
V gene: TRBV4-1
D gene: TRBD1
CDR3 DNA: TGCGCCAGCAGCCGCGCTGGGACAGGTAACAATGAGCAGTTCTTC
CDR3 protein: CASSRAGTGNNEQFF

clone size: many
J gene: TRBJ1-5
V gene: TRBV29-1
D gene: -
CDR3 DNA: TGCAGCGTTGCAGCTGTCCTCAATCAGCCCCAGCATTTT
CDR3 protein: CSVAAVLNQPQHF

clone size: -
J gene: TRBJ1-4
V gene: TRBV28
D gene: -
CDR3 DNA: TGTGCCAGCAGTTTTCCGAGGGATGAAAAACTGTTTTTT
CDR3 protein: CASSFPRDEKLFF

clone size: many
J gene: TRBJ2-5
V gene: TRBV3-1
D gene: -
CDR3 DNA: TGTGCCAGCAGCCTCGGGACTTACCAAGAGACCCAGTACTTC
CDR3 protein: CASSLGTYQETQYF

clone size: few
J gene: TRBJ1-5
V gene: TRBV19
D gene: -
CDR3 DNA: TGTGCCAGTGGGGAGGGATTCCATCAGCCCCAGCATTTT
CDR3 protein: CASGEGFHQPQHF

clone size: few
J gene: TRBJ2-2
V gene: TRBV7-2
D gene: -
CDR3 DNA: TGTGCCAGCAGCGCGGGGACAACCGGGGAGCTGTTTTTT
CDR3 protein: CASSAGTTGELFF

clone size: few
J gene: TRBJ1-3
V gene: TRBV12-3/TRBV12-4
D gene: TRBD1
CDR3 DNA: TGTGCCAGCAGTTTCCCATGGGACAGGTCTGGAAACACCATATATTTT
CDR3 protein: CASSFPWDRSGNTIYF

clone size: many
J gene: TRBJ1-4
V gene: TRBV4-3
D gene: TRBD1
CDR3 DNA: TGCGCCAGCAGCCAAGACAGGCAGGGGGTAGGAAAACTGTTTTTT
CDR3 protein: CASSQDRQGVGKLFF

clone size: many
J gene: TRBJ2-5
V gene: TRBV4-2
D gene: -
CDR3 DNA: TGTGCCAGCAGCCAAGACCTCGGTGGTCCGGGGGGCCCGGAGACCCAGTACTTC
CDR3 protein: CASSQDLGGPGGPETQYF

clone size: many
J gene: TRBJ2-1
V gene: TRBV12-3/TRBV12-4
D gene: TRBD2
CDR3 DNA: TGTGCCAGCAGTTTCAAGCGGGGGGGCAATGAGCAGTTCTTC
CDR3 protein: CASSFKRGGNEQFF

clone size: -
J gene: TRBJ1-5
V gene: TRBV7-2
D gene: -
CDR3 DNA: TGTGCCAGCAGCTTAGAATTTCAACAGCCCCAGCATTTT
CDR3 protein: CASSLEFQQPQHF

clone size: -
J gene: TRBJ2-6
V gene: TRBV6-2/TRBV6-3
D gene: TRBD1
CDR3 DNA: TGTGCCAGCAGACCTACAGGGGTTGTGGGGGCCAACGTCCTGACTTTC
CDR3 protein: CASRPTGVVGANVLTF

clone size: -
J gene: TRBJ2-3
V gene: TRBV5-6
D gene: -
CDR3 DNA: TGTGCCAGCAGCCGACAACTTTTCACAGATACGCAGTATTTT
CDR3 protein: CASSRQLFTDTQYF

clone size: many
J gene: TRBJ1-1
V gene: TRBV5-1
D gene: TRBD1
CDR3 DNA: TGCGCCAGCAGTCGGGACAGGGGACTCATGAACACTGAAGCTTTCTTT
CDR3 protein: CASSRDRGLMNTEAFF